The rows below give T cell receptor beta chains drawn from one sample of a study of T cell repertoires in cytomegalovirus infection. Each CDR3 protein gets one entry after TCRdb re-called the reads with MiXCR. The data show roughly 730,000 distinct CDR3 sequences, around 32% seen once. Their specific antigens are unknown. This material consisted of cultured PBMCs, taken from culture after CMV antigen stimulation. The receptor set was obtained from a human donor in good health (CMV status not recorded). Some clones in this sample may be carry-over from other donors' samples. CDR3s include the opening cysteine and the closing phenylalanine or tryptophan. A D gene is named only where the DNA matches it firmly. A row's size may be missing; if present it is once, few, many or a size class.

d_call cdr3_length clone_size j_call v_call cdr3_nt cdr3_aa
TRBD1 14 - TRBJ1-2 TRBV2 TGTGCCAGCAGAGAGGGACAGACTTTCTATGGCTACACCTTC CASREGQTFYGYTF
- 12 - TRBJ2-3 TRBV20-1 TGCAGTGCTAGAGATCGGGCAGATACGCAGTATTTT CSARDRADTQYF
- 15 - TRBJ1-2 TRBV12-3/TRBV12-4 TGTGCCAGCAGTATGCAGGGAGGAGGGTCGGATGGCTACACCTTC CASSMQGGGSDGYTF
- 14 few TRBJ2-3 TRBV11-2 TGTGCCAGCAGCTTCCGACAGAACACAGATACGCAGTATTTT CASSFRQNTDTQYF
TRBD2 19 - TRBJ2-5 TRBV4-3 TGCGCCAGCAGCAGACGGGTCGGGGGGGAGGGGAAAAACGGAGAGACCCAGTACTTC CASSRRVGGEGKNGETQYF
- 12 - TRBJ2-1 TRBV5-3 TGTGCCAGCATGAATTTAAGTTTTGACCAGTTCTTC CASMNLSFDQFF
- 15 - TRBJ2-1 TRBV14 TGTGCCAGCAGCCAATACAGGGTAAGAGGCAATGAGCAGTTCTTC CASSQYRVRGNEQFF
- 14 - TRBJ1-4 TRBV5-4 TGTGCCAGCAGCTTTGGGACCAACGGTGAAAAACTGTTTTTT CASSFGTNGEKLFF
- 12 - TRBJ2-3 TRBV12-3/TRBV12-4 TGTGCCAGCAGTTTGACGGAAGGTACGCAGTATTTT CASSLTEGTQYF
- 14 - TRBJ2-7 TRBV14 TGTGCCAGCAGCCAAGAAAAGCTAATTGCTCAGCAGTACTTC CASSQEKLIAQQYF
TRBD1 17 - TRBJ1-4 TRBV19 TGTGCCAGTAGTATCCGACCGGGACAGGTTCCTAATGAAAAACTGTTTTTT CASSIRPGQVPNEKLFF
TRBD1 17 - TRBJ1-2 TRBV7-3 TGTGCCAGCACCCCGTGGTGGGACAGGGAGTCAATTAGTGGCTACACCTTC CASTPWWDRESISGYTF
- 19 - TRBJ2-3 TRBV5-4 TGTGCCAGCAGCCAGATCGAGCCCAAGACGGTTTTCGTTGCAGATACGCAGTATTTT CASSQIEPKTVFVADTQYF
TRBD2 14 - TRBJ2-7 TRBV20-1 TGCAGTGCTAAACTAGCGGGAGCTCGGTACGAGCAGTACTTC CSAKLAGARYEQYF
- 14 - TRBJ2-5 TRBV6-1 TGTGCCAGCAGCCCAACCCTAGGGCAAGAGACCCAGTACTTC CASSPTLGQETQYF
- 13 - TRBJ2-5 TRBV2 TGTGCCAGCAGTGAAGCGTTTGGGGAGACCCAGTACTTC CASSEAFGETQYF
TRBD1 16 - TRBJ1-2 TRBV6-6 TGTGCCAGCAGTTACCCGCGGGACAGGGGGAACTATGGCTACACCTTC CASSYPRDRGNYGYTF
- 15 few TRBJ2-1 TRBV7-2 TGTGCCAGCAGCTTTAGTGCGTCGGGATACAATGAGCAGTTCTTC CASSFSASGYNEQFF
TRBD2 19 few TRBJ2-2 TRBV11-3 TGTGCCAGCAGCTTGCTTTGGGGGACTAGCGACGTAAGCGCCGGGGAGCTGTTTTTT CASSLLWGTSDVSAGELFF
- 14 - TRBJ2-7 TRBV10-3 TGTGCCATCGGCCTTAGCGGTGCCCCGGGCGAGCAGTACTTC CAIGLSGAPGEQYF